Listed here are 9 T cell receptor beta chains from one sample, sequenced in a study of human T cells and chemical hapten exposure. TCRdb passed the RACE reads through MiXCR, listing each CDR3 protein once. The sample holds 80,000 to 95,000 distinct CDR3 sequences; 9.6% are singletons and the top ten take about 3.5%. Time point reported: pre-sensitization, week 0. As to treatment: therapeutic diphenylcyclopropenone sensitization with weekly scalp DPC. Sequencing was performed on whole blood, taken in connection with sensitization to the hapten diphenylcyclopropenone (DPC). These receptors were obtained from a woman between 40 and 50 years old with alopecia areata. Some clones in this sample may be carry-over from other donors' samples.

This clonotype was counted a few times. The chain is built from TRBV14 and TRBJ1-4; no definite D call. Between the trimmed V and J ends, which lost 4 bases and 7 bases, there was a span of 13 bases. The CDR3 runs 14 residues. In germline, CDR1 is SGHDN, CDR2 FVKESK. CDR3 region: CASSPPGWAEKLFF. CDR3 DNA: TGTGCCAGCAGCCCACCGGGATGGGCTGAAAAACTGTTTTTT.

This clonotype was counted a few times. The CDR3 loop is CASSLQGGNTIYF. For the CDR3, the DNA is TGTGCCAGCAGCCTACAGGGGGGAAACACCATATATTTT. The J gene is TRBJ1-3, the V gene TRBV3-1; 7 bases map to TRBD1. V trimming: 4 bases; J trimming: 4 bases; junction bases outside the gene matches: 1. The germline gives CDR1 LGHDT, CDR2 YNNKEL (reference sequence). The CDR3 extends over 13 amino acids.

This clonotype occurred a few times. The chain is built from TRBV19 and TRBJ1-2, with TRBD1 matching 7 bases. Germline V gene data show CDR1 as LNHDA and CDR2 as SQIVND (reference sequence). The CDR3 loop spans 14 amino acids. J was trimmed by 7 bases and V by 2 bases; bases with no gene match: 7. The CDR3 bases are TGTGCCAGTAGTATAAGAGAGGGGGCGCTTGGCTACACCTTC. It yields the protein CASSIREGALGYTF. Full variable domain (outside the CDR3, taken from reference TRBV19 and TRBJ1-2): DGGITQSPKYLFRKEGQNVTLSCEQNLNHDAMYWYRQDPGQGLRLIYYSQIVNDFQKGDIAEGYSVSREKKESFPLTVTSAQKNPTAFYLCASSIREGALGYTFGSGTRLTVV.

This clonotype showed up just a few times. This chain uses TRBV4-3 with TRBJ2-3, with 9 bases matching TRBD1. After removal of 4 bases from V and 5 bases from J, the junction contained 7 bases not matched to a gene. The CDR3 runs 15 residues. CDR1 is LGHNA and CDR2 is YSLEER in the germline V gene. CDR3 nucleotide sequence: TGCGCCAGCAGCCGCGGACAGGGGTATGAAGATACGCAGTATTTT. Amino acids: CASSRGQGYEDTQYF.

This clonotype showed up many times. The V call is TRBV28, the J call TRBJ1-2, with a weak D call TRBD1 (5 bases). The V gene lost 2 bases and the J gene lost 4 bases, with 8 bases spanning the gap. From germline, CDR1 is MDHEN and CDR2 SYDVKM. The length of the CDR3 is 13 residues. CDR3 sequence: CASSLGGPYGYTF. The CDR3 DNA follows: TGTGCCAGCAGTTTAGGGGGACCCTATGGCTACACCTTC.

This clonotype was detected ten times or more. The chain carries TRBV5-6 and TRBJ2-3; 12 bases match TRBD2. The CDR3 has 14 residues. The V and J ends lost 5 bases and 6 bases, in that order; junction bases with no gene match: 4. CDR1 SGHDT and CDR2 YYEEEE come from the germline V gene. DNA for the CDR3: TGTGCCAGCAGGGACGGACTAGCGGGGGATACGCAGTATTTT. This sequence encodes CASRDGLAGDTQYF.

This clonotype was found many times. The chain links TRBV4-3 to TRBJ2-6; 8 bases are shared with TRBD1. CDR3 length equals 19 residues. CDR1 LGHNA and CDR2 YSLEER come from the germline V gene. J gave up 0 bases and V 1 base, and 8 bases lay outside the gene matches. CDR3 DNA sequence: TGCGCCAGCAGCCAAGCGGGGCAGGGGGCCTTCTCTGGGGCCAACGTCCTGACTTTC. Amino acid sequence: CASSQAGQGAFSGANVLTF.

This clonotype was counted many times. V is TRBV5-1 and J is TRBJ1-6; D uncertain. Germline values: CDR1 SGHRS, CDR2 YFSETQ. The V end was cut by 0 bases, the J end by 9 bases, with 22 bases between. CDR3 length equals 18 residues. The DNA of the CDR3 is TGCGCCAGCAGCTTGGCCTCGACATCGGATGCGTTTATTTCACCCCTCCACTTT. Amino acid sequence: CASSLASTSDAFISPLHF.

The J gene is TRBJ2-5, the V gene TRBV11-2; 7 bases agree with TRBD2. Germline V gives CDR1 SGHAT, CDR2 FQNNGV. With 6 bases clipped from V and 5 bases from J, the junction kept 9 bases outside the gene matches. CDR3 size: 14 residues. The CDR3 DNA reads as TGTGCCAGCAGACTATCGGGGGGTCTGGAGACCCAGTACTTC. Translation gives CASRLSGGLETQYF.